This TCR beta chain is drawn from a study of T-cell memory formation after mild COVID-19. Overall study: Largely, TCR clusters stayed within a single donor.

Regarding the study as a whole: The study found contracting CD4+ clones mainly in CM and EM and contracting CD8+ clones in EMRA.

Only a few counts were recorded for this clonotype. The antigen is not known. Trimming took 2 bases from V and 6 from J, leaving 8 bases between them. CDR3 length equals 12 residues. TCRdb processed the 5' RACE reads anew with MiXCR; each CDR3 protein has one entry. Of fewer than 650,000 distinct CDR3 sequences in the sample, around a sixth were seen once. Sequencing was carried out using PBMCs or a T cell subset sorted from them (not recorded which). This chain joins TRBV12-3 or TRBV12-4 and TRBJ2-7; D not certain. This TCR derives from an adult woman who had mild COVID-19 (a few samples of this study predate the infection). Cell type and time point are not known. The CDR3 reads CASSLSQFEQYF. In DNA, the CDR3 is TGTGCCAGCAGTTTATCACAATTCGAGCAGTACTTC.